This T cell receptor (beta chain) was captured in a study of cytomegalovirus exposure and HLA in healthy donors. Study overall: Of over 300 genotyped donors, roughly 80% clustered with self-reported Caucasian donors.

The study ran its PCR with 60 Vbeta and 13 Jbeta primers. The data were produced by immunoSEQ multiplex PCR, yet TCRdb's version contains in-frame clones alone and is incomplete. The table has under 200,000 clones, around 86% seen once. Trimming took 1 base from V and 10 from J; bases not matched to a gene: 6. Germline V gene data show CDR1 as SNHLY and CDR2 as FYNNEI. The CDR3 is made up of 15 amino acids. Sequencing input: PBMCs. This clonotype originated in a woman under 30 in good health and CMV-seronegative. J is TRBJ2-1 and V is TRBV2; 11 nucleotides agree with TRBD2. The CDR3 is CASSEGTSGLWEQFF. The CDR3 DNA reads as TGTGCCAGCAGTGAAGGGACTAGCGGGCTCTGGGAGCAGTTCTTC.